This T cell receptor beta chain was found in a study of T cells after yellow fever vaccination. TCRdb re-called the 5' RACE reads through MiXCR, storing one row per CDR3 protein. Of some 400,000 distinct CDR3 sequences in the sample, 18% are singletons; the top ten hold 18%. Germline V gene data show CDR1 as SGHVS and CDR2 as FNYEAQ. The CDR3 covers 14 residues. Trimming removed 5 bases from V and 2 bases from J, with 10 bases in between. The receptor comes from a man aged 18-30 years who received the YFV17D yellow fever vaccine. The input for sequencing was PBMCs, taken before the yellow fever booster vaccination. J is TRBJ1-5 and V is TRBV7-6; unclear D gene. In DNA, the CDR3 is TGTGCCAGCAGCCCATCGAGGGGCAATCAGCCCCAGCATTTT. It yields the protein CASSPSRGNQPQHF.